What follows is one T cell receptor (beta chain) and its context. What this receptor recognizes is not known. Base qualities are not recorded, but no much larger clone differs from it by a single base. TCRbeta CDR3 regions were amplified from genomic DNA using the immunoSEQ Assay, a bias-controlled multiplex PCR. Under the source paper's analysis protocol: The number of nucleated cells in each sample was estimated by amplification of reference gene primers within the assay. To quantify the absolute abundance of each unique TCRbeta CDR3 rearrangement, sequence reads were collapsed and filtered. For each sample, productive Simpson clonality was calculated as the square root of Simpson's diversity index across productive rearrangements. What TCRdb holds here is the immuneACCESS table cut down to in-frame rearrangements. Part of the clones is not present; checked against another copy, under half of the missing clones reflect an unresolved V gene, and the others are unexplained. The V and J calls and clone size were taken over from that table, and D and trimming were inferred from the DNA. The sample table holds around 200,000 clones, of which 80% were seen once. Of the sample, around 7% falls within the top ten clones.

In the germline V gene, CDR1 corresponds to SGHNT and CDR2 to YENEEA. The cysteine opens and the phenylalanine closes a CDR3 of 17 amino acids. Only the CDR3 DNA stays, 51 bases, in frame from base 1. The germline V and J ends show losses of 5 bases and 2 bases respectively, and no gene match explains 5 bases of the junction. Enrolling through a virtual design, the prospective study's participants ranged in age from about 18 to 89 years and lived across roughly 24 United States geographic areas. In the prospective study, cohorts were assigned on the basis of participant-reported clinical history obtained from a screening survey and a study questionnaire. Mobile phlebotomists in the prospective study collected whole blood, serum and a nasopharyngeal or oropharyngeal swab from every participant. Additional blood draws and questionnaires over a roughly two-month period could optionally be provided by prospective study participants. Blood samples from the prospective study were shipped frozen or at room temperature prior to DNA extraction.

This specimen comes from a study of blood T cell repertoires in COVID-19 (dated by TCRdb to 2019 to 2021). For context, the study as a whole: The collaborator samples originated in the United States, Italy and Spain and spanned the acute and convalescent phases of COVID-19. A de-identified subject ID, COVID-19 status, age in years and sex were almost always included in the sample metadata. The samples were drawn from two sources: the first 160 participants of the ongoing ImmuneRACE study, and some 1,300 subjects contributed by 6 global collaborators. The repertoires were released in a freely available public database intended as a resource for research on the immune response to SARS-CoV-2. The dataset comprised deeply sampled blood TCRbeta repertoires from subjects exposed to, actively infected with, or recovered from COVID-19. Where available, HLA class I and class II types were obtained from metadata supplied by the sample provider rather than from assay-based typing. The material from the prospective study consisted of cDNA or gDNA derived from T cells, B-cell-depleted T cells, or PBMCs. Summary of the overall study and its limitations: How much clinical and demographic metadata was included differed by source and by participant, and the metadata was provided uncurated.

The receptor was isolated from a woman in her forties with acute COVID-19. Rearrangement joined TRBV11-3 to TRBJ2-2, with 13 central nucleotides matching TRBD2. Source material: PBMCs or T cells enriched from blood (not recorded which). The nucleotide sequence reads TGTGCCAGCAGCAGTTGGACTAGCGGGAGAAACACCGGGGAGCTGTTTTTT. Translated, this is CASSSWTSGRNTGELFF.